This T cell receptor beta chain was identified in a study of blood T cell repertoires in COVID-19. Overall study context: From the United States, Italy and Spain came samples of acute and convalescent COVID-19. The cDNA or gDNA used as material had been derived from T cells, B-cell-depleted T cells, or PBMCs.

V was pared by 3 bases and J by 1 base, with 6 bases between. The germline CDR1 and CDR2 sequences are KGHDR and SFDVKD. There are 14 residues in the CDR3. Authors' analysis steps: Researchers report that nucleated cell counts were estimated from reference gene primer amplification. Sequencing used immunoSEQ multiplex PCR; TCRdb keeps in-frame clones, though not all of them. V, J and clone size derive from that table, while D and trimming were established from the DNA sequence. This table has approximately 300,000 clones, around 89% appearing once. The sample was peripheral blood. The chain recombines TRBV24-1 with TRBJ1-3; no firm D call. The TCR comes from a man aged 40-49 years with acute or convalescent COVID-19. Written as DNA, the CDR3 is TGTGCCACCAGTGATGCAACTTCTGGAAACACCATATATTTT. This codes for CATSDATSGNTIYF.